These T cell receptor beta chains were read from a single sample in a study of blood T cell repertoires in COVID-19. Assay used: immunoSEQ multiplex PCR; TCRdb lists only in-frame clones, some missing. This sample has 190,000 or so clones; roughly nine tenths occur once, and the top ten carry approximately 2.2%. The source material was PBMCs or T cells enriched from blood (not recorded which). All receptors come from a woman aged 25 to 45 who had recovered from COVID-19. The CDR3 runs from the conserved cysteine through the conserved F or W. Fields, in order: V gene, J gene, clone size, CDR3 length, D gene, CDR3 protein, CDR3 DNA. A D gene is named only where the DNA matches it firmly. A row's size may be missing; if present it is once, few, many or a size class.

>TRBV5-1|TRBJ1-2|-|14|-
CASSPTGGVYGYTF
TGCGCCAGCAGCCCGACGGGGGGAGTCTATGGCTACACCTTC
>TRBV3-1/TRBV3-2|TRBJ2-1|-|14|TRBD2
CASSQGMERGGLFF
TGTGCCAGCAGCCAAGGGATGGAGCGGGGGGGACTGTTCTTC
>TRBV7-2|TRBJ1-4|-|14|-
CASSSSLGDEKLFF
TGTGCCAGCAGCTCGTCCCTCGGGGATGAAAAACTGTTTTTT
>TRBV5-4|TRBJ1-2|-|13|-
CASSFGVTDGYTF
TGTGCCAGCAGCTTCGGGGTTACGGATGGCTACACCTTC
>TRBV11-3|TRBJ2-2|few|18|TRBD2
CASSRLAGVGANTGELFF
TGTGCCAGCAGCCGATTAGCGGGGGTAGGGGCGAACACCGGGGAGCTGTTTTTT
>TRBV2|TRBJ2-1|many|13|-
CASRHRVFNEQFF
TGTGCCAGCAGACACAGGGTTTTCAATGAGCAGTTCTTC
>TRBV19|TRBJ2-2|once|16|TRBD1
CASSLRTGGILGELFF
TGTGCCAGTAGCCTAAGGACAGGGGGAATTCTCGGGGAGCTGTTTTTT
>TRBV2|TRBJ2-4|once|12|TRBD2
CARGGAKNIQYF
TGTGCCCGGGGGGGAGCCAAAAACATTCAGTACTTC
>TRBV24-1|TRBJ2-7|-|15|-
CATSDLEGGIDEQYF
TGTGCCACCAGTGATTTAGAGGGGGGGATTGACGAGCAGTACTTC
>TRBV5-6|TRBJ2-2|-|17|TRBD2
CASSRRLAGGHVGELFF
TGTGCCAGCAGCAGAAGACTAGCGGGGGGGCACGTCGGGGAGCTGTTTTTT
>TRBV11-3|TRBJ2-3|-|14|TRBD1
CASSLGTGADTQYF
TGTGCCAGCAGCTTAGGGACAGGGGCAGATACGCAGTATTTT